Here is one T cell receptor (beta chain) with its context. The antigen remains undetermined. The entry originates in a study of T cell responses to AZD1222 COVID-19 vaccine. The CDR3 sequence is 12 residues long. Trimming stripped 4 bases from V and 2 bases from J, with 9 bases between. Germline V gene sequence: CDR1 SQVTM, CDR2 ANQGSEA. Study results and limitations: Nearly half of spike-specific TCRs reportedly target variant regions that are unmutated in the B.1.351 and B.1.1.7 variants.

Measured with immunoSEQ multiplex PCR; TCRdb has only the in-frame clones, and not every one. The profile shows 150,000 to 200,000 clones, 80% to 95% of them singletons. The specimen comprised peripheral blood, sampled 28 days after the second dose of the MenACWY control vaccine. This sequence joins TRBV29-1 and TRBJ2-7, with D perhaps given as TRBD1 or TRBD2 (5 bases each). The clonotype was recovered from an adult who received the MenACWY meningococcal vaccine as a control. The CDR3 nucleotides are TGCAGCGTTGCGGGACCCCCCTACGAGCAGTACTTC. As protein: CSVAGPPYEQYF.